Many counts were recorded for the clone carrying this TCR beta chain. Its antigen is undetermined. Mismatch with germline at one junction end may stem from a read error. This record comes from a study of regulatory T cells in long-lasting Graves disease. Study conclusions and caveats: Compared with new cases, persistent Graves' patients showed reduced TCR diversity.

Time point indicated: newly diagnosed GD, antithyroid drugs for less than 3 months. RNA extracted from PBMCs served as the sequencing template. It was by American Thyroid Association guidelines that Graves' disease was diagnosed. Arm-PCR of CDR3 regions and iRepertoire HTBI primers were the basis on which TCR beta libraries were built. TCRdb itself ran the multiplex PCR reads through MiXCR, one entry per CDR3 protein. Among around 420,000 distinct CDR3 sequences listed, 15% were seen once. The CDR3 is 13 residues long. Germline CDR1 reads SQVTM; CDR2 reads ANQGSEA. These data were likewise used in another study, on T cells in Graves' hyperthyroidism and ophthalmopathy. That study adds: In validation, the model predicted ophthalmopathy. These predictions came a median approximately 5.9 months before onset.

The input for sequencing was peripheral blood mononuclear cells (PBMCs), taken at new diagnosis, from a patient treated with antithyroid drugs. The sequence was collected from a woman aged 40 to 50 with Graves disease. The gene calls are TRBV29-1 and TRBJ1-1, with a possible D match to TRBD1 (6 bases). CDR3 sequence (DNA): TGCAGCGTTGAATTGGGGGCGGGAAGAAACCCGACATTT. It yields the protein CSVELGAGRNPTF.